This TCR beta chain emerged from a study of cytomegalovirus exposure and HLA in healthy donors (dated by TCRdb to the late 2010s). In terms of the full investigation: An earlier analysis of approximately 640 of the donors reported approximately 270 Gb of sequence data and around 120 million unique TCR beta sequences from roughly 180 million T cells. An early release that covered several hundred HLA-typed donors contained about 300 gigabases of sequencing data and around 80 million unique TCR sequences. Of the approximately 400 genotyped donors, around 81% fell in the genetic ancestry cluster associated with self-reported Caucasian donors. The study aimed to test whether cataloging public T cell receptors could reveal signatures of past pathogen exposure. The study used immunosequencing to profile the T cell repertoires of more than 650 subjects and linked those repertoires to cytomegalovirus serostatus. Along with the approximately 620-subject first cohort, a separate validation cohort of over a hundred different subjects was used. The study combined high-throughput TCR immunosequencing, statistical association of individual TCRs with disease status, and machine learning to predict cytomegalovirus infection status. In a later analysis, previously published TCR beta repertoires from several hundred donors were re-analyzed and high-resolution HLA genotyping was added so that TCR occurrence patterns could be studied. The later analysis used no new phenotypic data to find candidate immune exposures, relying instead on TCR beta sequences and their occurrence across donors. An earlier analysis of some 500 of the donors used high-throughput TCR beta sequencing to judge whether each TCR beta V gene segment behaved as functional or pseudogenic. Donor age, sex, ethnicity and CMV serostatus were compiled together with the repertoire data. A later genetic analysis used genome-wide SNP genotypes for about 65% of the roughly 670 donors, treating that subset as a discovery cohort. Every discovery cohort repertoire had been produced on one sequencing platform. Both class I and class II loci were covered by HLA typing, at four-digit resolution. Typing coverage varied by locus: about 629-640 donors for A, B, C, DRB1 and DQB1; approximately 560 for DQA1; more than 600 for DPA1; approximately 450 for DPB1. Roughly 5 DR-DQ haplotypes were handled as single units for association and clustering, since linkage in the cohort was strong. Among 350 to 400 genotyped donors of the cohort, an average of around 240,000 unique TCR beta nucleotide sequences were sequenced per donor, about a sixth of them non-productive. The paper's findings and limits, for the study overall: A further reported finding was that TCR beta sequences accurately predicted the HLA-A and HLA-B alleles for most subjects in the first cohort. Cytomegalovirus status was reported to be diagnosed by the classifier with high specificity and sensitivity in both the original and validation cohorts. Linkage disequilibrium might explain the correlated functional status among segregating V segments, but an unknown experimental factor could not be excluded. In the study, some 160 TCR beta chains were listed as associated with cytomegalovirus. Most TCR sequences were observed very rarely across donors, whereas some public TCRs were present in many individuals. In a later analysis, HLA-associated TCR beta chains were found to be more clonally expanded and to have lower generation probabilities than equally common non-associated chains. Assigning TCR associations to individual alleles was difficult when HLA alleles, especially DR and DQ, strongly co-occurred. Some IMGT-functional V segments, including TRBV6-2 and TRBV6-3, could not be distinguished by the 87-base-pair reads and were therefore excluded. According to a later analysis, TCR association rates differed among HLA loci, with DRB1 alleles showing the most associated TCRs and HLA-C alleles showing the fewest. In a later analysis, several top co-occurrence clusters were reported to appear linked to parvovirus B19, influenza, CMV and Epstein-Barr virus. In vitro tests confirmed that a few of the cytomegalovirus-associated TCR beta chains recognize cytomegalovirus antigens. In a later genetic analysis, fewer N-insertions in productive TCRs were reported among donors in an Asian-associated ancestry cluster than the approximately 670-donor mean. Because counts were too low, more than 15 rarely observed V segments, including chromosome 9 orphons, were excluded from the earlier analysis of 587 of the donors. An earlier analysis of 587 of the donors showed that most TCR beta V segments appeared in productive rearrangements either about 87% or about 30% of the time, which broadly matched IMGT annotations. The authors suggested that the approach could potentially be generalized to other disease states and immunological phenotypes. A later genetic analysis associated a missense DCLRE1C variant with V-gene and J-gene trimming of TCR beta chains, and an independent cohort replicated the association. The cohort was sequenced for TCR beta chains only, and without alpha or paired-chain data the features that could be detected were limited. Sequencing depth was assumed to be roughly uniform across donors in the presence/absence analyses, though that assumption may not hold. For the cohort, immune exposure information was limited to CMV serostatus. Because HLA typing was missing for some donors at each locus, association tests included only the typed subset. A later analysis associated about 17,000 TCR beta sequences with specific HLA alleles at a false discovery rate of 0.05. A cluster of highly shared sequence variants was judged likely to be a technical artifact of the sequencing pipeline. A later analysis found that most CMV-associated TCR beta chains appeared HLA-restricted, with HLA associations seemingly driven largely by CMV exposure.

The receptor library was made with the immunoSEQ multiplex PCR assay. A mixture of 60 forward primers for TCR Vbeta segments and 13 reverse primers for TCR Jbeta segments was used in the multiplex PCR. A multiplex PCR assay on genomic DNA amplified the CDR3 region of rearranged TCR beta genes. The amplified TCR beta libraries were sequenced on the Illumina HiSeq System as 87-base-pair reads. The paper's processing steps were these. Across the 600 to 700 repertoires, a later analysis counted tens of millions of unique TCR beta chains, around 11 million of which were shared by at least two donors. Raw reads were error-corrected and collapsed into unique sequences with a nearest-neighbor algorithm that merged closely related sequences to remove PCR and sequencing errors. V, D and J gene segments were assigned by aligning CDR3 sequences to IMGT reference sequences. For a sequence to be retained, at least a six-nucleotide match to both a V gene segment and a J gene segment was required. A rearrangement was called productive if the CDR3 had no stop codons and remained in frame with V and J, and every other rearrangement was called non-productive. Following IMGT convention, CDR3 was defined as the stretch from the second conserved V-encoded cysteine up to the conserved J-encoded phenylalanine. The earlier analysis of approximately 590 of the donors excluded any sequence lacking an unambiguous match to a single V gene segment. In an earlier analysis of 450 to 750 of the donors, a V segment was called functional when productive rearrangements were above 56.7%, and segregating when the standard deviation between donors exceeded 5%. To diagnose cytomegalovirus status from the catalog of TCR beta chain sequences, a statistical classification framework was built. V and J gene assignment, in a later analysis, came from comparing TCR nucleotide sequences with IMGT/GENE-DB human TR gene sequences. In a later analysis, CDR3 sequences and most-parsimonious VDJ recombination scenarios were assigned using the TCRdist pipeline. In a later analysis, each TCR beta chain was defined by its CDR3 amino acid sequence together with its V-gene family, and reads lacking a unique V-gene family were excluded. A later analysis removed 450 to 600 highly shared, low-generation-probability nucleotide sequences to deal with suspected cross-contamination and a sequencing artifact. For each public chain, a later analysis derived a clonal expansion index from normalized ranks of inferred template counts within each repertoire. A later analysis computed generation probabilities with a VDJ recombination model fitted to out-of-frame rearrangements, and checked the results against IGoR. Hypergeometric tests were used in a later analysis to score TCR-TCR, TCR-HLA and TCR-CMV co-occurrence, with a repertoire-size bias correction applied to the TCR pairs. A later analysis estimated false discovery rates by permuting HLA or CMV assignments 20 times. In a later analysis, co-occurring TCRs were grouped using DBSCAN, and TCRdist sequence similarity was added for clustering within HLA-allele-positive subsets. For co-occurrence clustering, repertoires with fewer than 30,000 or more than 120,000 public chains were excluded, along with five repertoires with anomalous nucleotide sharing. The source is immuneACCESS, and TCRdb retained only in-frame sequences with V and J called. Part of the clones is not carried over; for the studies checked, unresolved V genes explain less than half of this, and the remainder is unexplained. V and J calls and clone size are as listed in that table; D and trimming were resolved from the DNA. The sample table shows 200,000 to 250,000 clones, and less than 85% are seen once. The ten top clones hold 0.2% to 0.25% of the sample.

The germline V gene gives CDR1 as MGHRA and CDR2 as YSYEKL. Trimming costs V 0 bases and J 4 bases, and their ends lie 13 bases apart. The CDR3, cysteine through phenylalanine, is 16 amino acids long. Only the CDR3 portion is preserved as DNA: 48 bases, with reading frame beginning at the first base. The cohort consisted of 670 or so healthy bone marrow donors. At the time of sampling, all cohort members were nominally healthy, though unrecorded immune exposures were likely present. The donor tested CMV seronegative and was one of the 352 seronegative cohort members. Each donor provided a peripheral blood sample, and peripheral blood mononuclear cells were used for TCR beta sequencing. Genomic DNA extraction from the blood cell samples was performed with the Qiagen DNeasy Blood Extraction Kit. This clone turned up a few times. Its specific antigen is unknown. No clone much larger than this one lies a single base away; base qualities are absent.

The chain employs TRBV4-1 and TRBJ1-5; the D gene lacks a confident call. The clonotype was recovered from a girl aged 2 to 10 in good health and CMV-seronegative. The sample was PBMCs. CDR3 region: CASSQEAGGGNQPQHF. The nucleotides read TGCGCCAGCAGCCAAGAAGCAGGCGGCGGGAATCAGCCCCAGCATTTT.